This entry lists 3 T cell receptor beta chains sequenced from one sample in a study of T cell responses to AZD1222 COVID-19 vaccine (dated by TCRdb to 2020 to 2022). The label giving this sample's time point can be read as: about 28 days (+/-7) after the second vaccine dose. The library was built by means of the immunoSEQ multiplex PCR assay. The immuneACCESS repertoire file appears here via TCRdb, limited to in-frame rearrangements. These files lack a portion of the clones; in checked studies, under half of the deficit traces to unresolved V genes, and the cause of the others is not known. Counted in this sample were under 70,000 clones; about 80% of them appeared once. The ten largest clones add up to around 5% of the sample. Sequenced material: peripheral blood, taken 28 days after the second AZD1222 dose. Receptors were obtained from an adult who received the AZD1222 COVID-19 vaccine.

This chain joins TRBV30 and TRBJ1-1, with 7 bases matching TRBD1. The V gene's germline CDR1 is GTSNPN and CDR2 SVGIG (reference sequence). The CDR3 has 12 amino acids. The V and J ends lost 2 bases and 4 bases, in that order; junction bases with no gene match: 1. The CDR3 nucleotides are TGTGCCTGGAGTCCAGGGGGCACTGAAGCTTTCTTT. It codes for CAWSPGGTEAFF.

The CDR3 is CASSLDRSYEQYF. CDR3 bases: TGTGCCAGCAGTTTGGACAGATCCTACGAGCAGTACTTC. The chain is built from TRBV6-1 and TRBJ2-7; a possible D gene is TRBD1 (6 bases). The V and J ends lost 5 bases and 1 base respectively, with 9 bases between them. Germline V gene sequence: CDR1 MNHNS, CDR2 SASEGT. There are 13 residues in the CDR3.

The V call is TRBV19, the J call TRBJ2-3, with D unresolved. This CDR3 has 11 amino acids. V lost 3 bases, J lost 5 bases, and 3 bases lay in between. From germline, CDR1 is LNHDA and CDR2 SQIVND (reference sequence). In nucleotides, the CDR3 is TGTGCCAGTAGTATCGGAGATACGCAGTATTTT. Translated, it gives CASSIGDTQYF.